These 19 T cell receptor beta chains came from one sample sequenced in a study of T cell clonality in common variable immunodeficiency. TCRdb keeps only in-frame clones here, not all; method: immunoSEQ multiplex PCR. Reported are fewer than 75,000 clones, none seen only once; the ten largest carry less than 2%. The sample comprised peripheral blood mononuclear cells. The receptor source for this set is a person between 18 and 69 years old in good health.

This clone was detected ten times or more. The read stops 3 residues short of the end of the CDR3; the missing end is completed from the germline J gene. V gene TRBV7-3 combines with J gene TRBJ1-2; 11 nucleotides agree with TRBD1. CDR1 SGHTA and CDR2 FQGTGA come from the germline V gene. J gave up 6 bases and V 3 bases, and 9 bases lay outside the gene matches. This CDR3 region has 16 residues. The part of the CDR3 DNA that was read is TGTGCCAGCAGCTTGACGGGACAGGGGGAGGCCCATGGC. This sequence encodes CASSLTGQGEAHG. In full, the CDR3 reads CASSLTGQGEAHGYTF.

Ten or more counts support this clone. With the read ending 3 residues before the CDR3 end, the germline J gene is used to fill in that end. The chain links TRBV20-1 to TRBJ2-7, with unresolved D. Trimming removed 0 bases from V and 3 bases from J, with 6 bases in between. Germline CDR1 is DFQATT and CDR2 is SNEGSKA (reference sequence). The CDR3 sequence is 12 residues long. The DNA read from the CDR3 is TGCAGTGCTAGAGAATCGGGCTACGAG. Protein product: CSARESGYE. The entire CDR3 sequence reads CSARESGYEQYF.

This clone was counted a few times. The read terminates 3 residues before the CDR3 end, so the remaining end is supplied by the germline J gene. The J gene is TRBJ1-5, the V gene TRBV10-2; D unresolved. Germline loops: CDR1 WSHSY, CDR2 SAAADI. The CDR3 has 14 amino acids. The V gene lost 2 bases and the J gene lost 0 bases, with 5 bases spanning the gap. CDR3: CASSEPVSNQPQHF. Partial CDR3 DNA: TGCGCCAGCAGTGAGCCCGTTAGCAATCAGCCC.

This clone was counted at least ten times. The sequence runs out 3 residues before the end of the CDR3; the remainder is reconstructed from the germline J gene. V gene TRBV27 combines with J gene TRBJ2-1; 12 nucleotides agree with TRBD2. With V trimmed by 2 bases and J by 7 bases, 9 bases remained unmatched. The CDR3 extends over 17 amino acids. Germline V gene data show CDR1 as MNHEY and CDR2 as SMNVEV (reference sequence). Here the CDR3 reads CASSLRPSGRALNEQFF. Incomplete CDR3 DNA: TGTGCCAGCAGTTTAAGGCCTAGCGGGAGGGCCCTAAATGAG.

Remarks on this clone: This may be a read error: a much more frequent sequence differs by one nucleotide. From the germline J gene comes the end of the CDR3, since the read stops 3 residues before it. Other DNA sequences in the same sample also yield this CDR3. This rearrangement joins TRBV30 to TRBJ1-2; D gene unclear. The V gene's germline CDR1 is GTSNPN and CDR2 SVGIG (reference sequence). CDR3 length equals 12 residues. CDR3 DNA, as far as it was read: TGCGCCTGGAGCCAACTCGACTATGGC. Residues: CAWSQLDYG. The full CDR3 protein reads CAWSQLDYGYTF. The full variable domain, completed using reference TRBV30 and TRBJ1-2, is SQTIHQWPATLVQPVGSPLSLECTVEGTSNPNLYWYRQAAGRGLQLLFYSVGIGQISSEVPQNLSASRPQDRQFILSSKKLLLSDSGFYLCAWSQLDYGYTFGSGTRLTVV.

This clone was counted many times. The sequence runs out 3 residues before the end of the CDR3; the remainder is reconstructed from the germline J gene. The chain has TRBV5-1 and TRBJ1-2, with a possible D match to TRBD1 (6 bases). CDR3 length equals 12 residues. Germline CDR1 SGHRS, CDR2 YFSETQ. The CDR3 sequence: CASSLDRLGYTF. The CDR3 bases that were read are TGCGCCAGCAGCTTAGACAGGTTGGGC.

This clone has at least ten counts. The read ends 3 residues shy of where the CDR3 ends; the end is completed using the germline J gene. This chain connects TRBV19 to TRBJ1-2, with D hard to call. Trimming stripped 1 base from V and 4 bases from J, with 10 bases between. Germline V gene sequence: CDR1 LNHDA, CDR2 SQIVND (reference sequence). The CDR3 is 14 amino acids. CDR3 bases read: TGTGCCAGTAGTATAGGAGGCAGTTCCTATGGC. Translating gives CASSIGGSSYG. The whole CDR3 protein is CASSIGGSSYGYTF.

This clone was seen many times. The missing CDR3 end, 3 residues past where the read stops, is filled in from the germline J gene. This rearrangement joins TRBV4-2 to TRBJ2-4; maybe TRBD1 (6 bases). The germline gives CDR1 LGHNA, CDR2 YNFKEQ. This CDR3 comprises 16 residues. V was pared by 4 bases and J by 0 bases, with 13 bases between. The CDR3 protein is CASSPEGGTAKNIQYF. The sequenced CDR3 bases are TGTGCCAGCAGCCCTGAAGGGGGTACAGCCAAAAACATT.

This clone has at least ten counts. Read data end 3 residues before the CDR3 end; the end is taken from the germline J gene. J is TRBJ1-1 and V is TRBV14, with no clear D. CDR1 and CDR2 from the germline V gene are SGHDN and FVKESK. V was cut by 1 base and J by 4 bases, with 10 bases left in between. CDR3 size: 14 residues. CDR3 DNA, as far as it was read: TGTGCCAGCAGCCAAGGGCGCCTAGGCACTGAA. This gives the protein CASSQGRLGTE. Given in full, the CDR3 is CASSQGRLGTEAFF. Variable domain in full (rest from reference TRBV14 and TRBJ1-1): EAGVTQFPSHSVIEKGQTVTLRCDPISGHDNLYWYRRVMGKEIKFLLHFVKESKQDESGMPNNRFLAERTGGTYSTLKVQPAELEDSGVYFCASSQGRLGTEAFFGQGTRLTVV.

The sample holds many counts of this clone. The DNA read from the CDR3 is TGCAGTGCTAGAGATTTGGGGACACACAATCAGCCC. Translated: CSARDLGTHNQP. The whole CDR3 sequence reads CSARDLGTHNQPQHF. The chain employs TRBV20-1 and TRBJ1-5; D is perhaps TRBD1 (6 bases). The CDR3 end lies 3 residues beyond the end of the read and is filled in from the germline J gene. Per the germline V gene, CDR1 is DFQATT and CDR2 is SNEGSKA (reference sequence). V shed 0 bases and J shed 3 bases, with 12 bases lying between them. CDR3 length: 15 residues.

This clone showed up many times. The read terminates 3 residues ahead of where the CDR3 ends, so the germline J gene completes it. The chain recombines TRBV30 with TRBJ1-6; weak D call: TRBD1 (6 bases). This CDR3 region has 16 residues. Germline V lookup: CDR1 GTSNPN, CDR2 SVGIG (reference sequence). With 2 bases removed from V and 7 bases from J, the gap between germline ends came to 18 bases. The DNA read from the CDR3 is TGTGCCTGGAGTTCTCAGTCGACAGGAGCGAATTCACCC. It codes for CAWSSQSTGANSP. The whole CDR3 protein is CAWSSQSTGANSPLHF.

The sample holds many counts of this clone. The read halts 3 residues ahead of the CDR3 end, with the missing end drawn from the germline J gene. This rearrangement joins TRBV18 to TRBJ1-3; D gene ambiguous. Germline V gene lookup returns CDR1 KGHSH and CDR2 LQKENI. V lost 5 bases to trimming and J lost 6 bases, with 17 bases between them. The length of the CDR3 is 15 residues. CDR3 DNA (partial): TGTGCCAGCTCAACAGACCTCCAGGCGACAAACACC. Encoded protein: CASSTDLQATNT. The whole CDR3 sequence reads CASSTDLQATNTIYF.

This clone has at least ten counts. The observed sequence ends 3 residues before the CDR3 terminus, with the missing tail filled in from the germline J gene. The chain employs TRBV20-1 and TRBJ2-7, with 10 bases matching TRBD2. The junction had 5 bases not matched to a gene; V was cut back by 3 bases and J by 3 bases. CDR3 length: 14 amino acids. CDR1 and CDR2 (germline): DFQATT, SNEGSKA (reference sequence). The CDR3 region is CSASGAGGDYEQYF. The CDR3 bases that were read are TGCAGTGCTAGCGGAGCGGGAGGGGACTACGAG.

This clone has a count of ten or more. The CDR3 bases that were read are TGTGCCTGGAGTGTCTGGTCAGGAGAGAACACTGAA. Translating gives CAWSVWSGENTE. The entire CDR3 sequence reads CAWSVWSGENTEAFF. The chain has TRBV30 and TRBJ1-1; D is ambiguous. Sequencing ends 3 residues short of the CDR3 end; the germline J gene provides the rest. Germline CDR1 reads GTSNPN; CDR2 reads SVGIG (reference sequence). The CDR3 contains 15 residues. The V end was cut by 0 bases, the J end by 1 base, with 12 bases between.

This clone was picked up many times. The read ends 3 residues before the CDR3 terminus; that terminus is restored from the germline J gene. The J gene is TRBJ2-3, the V gene TRBV15; TRBD2 matches at 9 bases. The CDR3 extends over 15 amino acids. V lost 0 bases and J lost 6; bases outside the gene matches: 4. Germline values: CDR1 LNHNV, CDR2 YYDKDF (reference sequence). The CDR3 bases that were read are TGTGCCACCAGCAGAGATTCCAGCGGGAGGGATACG. Translated: CATSRDSSGRDT. The entire CDR3 protein reads CATSRDSSGRDTQYF.

Points on this clone: Sequencing ends 3 residues short of the CDR3 end; the germline J gene provides the rest. This rearrangement joins TRBV19 to TRBJ2-4, with TRBD1 identical over 7 bases. Germline V gene data show CDR1 as LNHDA and CDR2 as SQIVND (reference sequence). The CDR3 runs to 14 residues. The CDR3 DNA, read in part, is TGTGCCAGTAGATCATTACTAGGGGGCCAAGGT. Amino acids: CASRSLLGGQG. The whole CDR3 region reads CASRSLLGGQGQYF.

This clone was seen many times. The covered CDR3 bases are TGTGCCAGCAATCCCGGGACAGGGTCAAACTATGGC. This translates into CASNPGTGSNYG. The whole CDR3 is CASNPGTGSNYGYTF. This chain uses TRBV2 with TRBJ1-2; 9 positions match TRBD1. Read coverage stops 3 residues before the CDR3 terminus; the germline J gene supplies the remainder. Looked up from germline, CDR1 is SNHLY and CDR2 is FYNNEI. The V segment lost 7 bases and the J segment 2 bases; nucleotides outside the gene matches: 8. The CDR3 sequence is 15 residues long.

This clone was recorded many times. The read terminates 3 residues before the CDR3 end, so the remaining end is supplied by the germline J gene. The chain joins TRBV28 to TRBJ2-2; D is uncertain. The length of the CDR3 is 12 residues. V lost 1 base and J lost 6, with 3 bases in between. Germline V gene data show CDR1 as MDHEN and CDR2 as SYDVKM. The covered CDR3 bases are TGTGCCAGCAGTTTATTAGCCGGGGAG. Protein sequence: CASSLLAGE. The CDR3 in full is CASSLLAGELFF.

This clone was observed a few times. The CDR3 end lies 3 residues beyond the end of the read and is filled in from the germline J gene. The chain is built from TRBV29-1 and TRBJ2-7, with TRBD2 matching 8 bases. Germline assignment: CDR1 SQVTM and CDR2 ANQGSEA. CDR3 length equals 14 residues. V lost 3 bases, J lost 5 bases, and 9 bases stayed unmatched. Here the CDR3 reads CSVDHGLAGDEQYF. The DNA read from the CDR3 is TGCAGCGTTGATCACGGACTAGCCGGCGACGAG.